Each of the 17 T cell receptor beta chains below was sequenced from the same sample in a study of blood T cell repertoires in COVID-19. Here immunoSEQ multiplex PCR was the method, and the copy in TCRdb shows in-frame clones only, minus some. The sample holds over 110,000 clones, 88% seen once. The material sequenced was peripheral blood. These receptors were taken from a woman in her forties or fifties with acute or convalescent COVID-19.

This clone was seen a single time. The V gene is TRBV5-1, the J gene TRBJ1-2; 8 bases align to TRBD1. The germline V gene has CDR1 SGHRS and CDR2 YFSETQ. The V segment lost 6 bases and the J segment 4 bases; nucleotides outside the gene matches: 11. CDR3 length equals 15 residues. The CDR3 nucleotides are TGCGCCAGCATCGGGACAGGCCCAAGGGGCTATGGCTACACCTTC. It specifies CASIGTGPRGYGYTF. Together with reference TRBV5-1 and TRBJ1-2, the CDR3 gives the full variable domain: KAGVTQTPRYLIKTRGQQVTLSCSPISGHRSVSWYQQTPGQGLQFLFEYFSETQRNKGNFPGRFSGRQFSNSRSEMNVSTLELGDSALYLCASIGTGPRGYGYTFGSGTRLTVV.

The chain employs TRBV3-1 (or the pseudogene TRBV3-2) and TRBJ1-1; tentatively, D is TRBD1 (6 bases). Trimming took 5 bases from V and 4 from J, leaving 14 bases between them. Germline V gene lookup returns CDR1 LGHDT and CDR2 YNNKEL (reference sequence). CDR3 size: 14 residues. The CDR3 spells CASSYRETATEAFF. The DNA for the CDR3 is TGTGCCAGCAGCTACAGGGAAACCGCCACTGAAGCTTTCTTT.

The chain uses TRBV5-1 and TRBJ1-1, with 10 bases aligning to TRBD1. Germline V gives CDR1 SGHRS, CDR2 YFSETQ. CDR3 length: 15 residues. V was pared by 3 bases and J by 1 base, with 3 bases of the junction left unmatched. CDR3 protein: CASSSRQGANTEAFF. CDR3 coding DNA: TGCGCCAGCAGCTCCAGACAGGGGGCGAACACTGAAGCTTTCTTT.

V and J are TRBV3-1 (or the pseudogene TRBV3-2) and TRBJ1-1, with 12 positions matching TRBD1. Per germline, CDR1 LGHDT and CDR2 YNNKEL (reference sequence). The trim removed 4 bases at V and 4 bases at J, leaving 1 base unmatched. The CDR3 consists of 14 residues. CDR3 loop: CASSPGQGATEAFF. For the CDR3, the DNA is TGTGCCAGCAGCCCGGGACAGGGGGCCACTGAAGCTTTCTTT.

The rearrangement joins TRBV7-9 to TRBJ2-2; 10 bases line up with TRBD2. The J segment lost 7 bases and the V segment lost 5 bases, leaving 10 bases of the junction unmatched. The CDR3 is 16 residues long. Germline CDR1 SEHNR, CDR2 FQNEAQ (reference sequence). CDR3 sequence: CASSQLAGVSGGELFF. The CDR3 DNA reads TGTGCCAGCAGCCAGCTAGCGGGAGTGTCGGGCGGGGAGCTGTTTTTT. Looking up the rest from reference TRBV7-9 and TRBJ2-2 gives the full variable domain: DTGVSQNPRHKITKRGQNVTFRCDPISEHNRLYWYRQTLGQGPEFLTYFQNEAQLEKSRLLSDRFSAERPKGSFSTLEIQRTEQGDSAMYLCASSQLAGVSGGELFFGEGSRLTVL.

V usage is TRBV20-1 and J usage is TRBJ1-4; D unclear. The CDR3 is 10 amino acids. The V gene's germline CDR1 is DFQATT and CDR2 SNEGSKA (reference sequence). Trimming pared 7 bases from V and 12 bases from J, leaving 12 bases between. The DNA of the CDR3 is TGCAGTGTCTCCAGTCGGGAACTGTTTTTT. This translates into CSVSSRELFF.

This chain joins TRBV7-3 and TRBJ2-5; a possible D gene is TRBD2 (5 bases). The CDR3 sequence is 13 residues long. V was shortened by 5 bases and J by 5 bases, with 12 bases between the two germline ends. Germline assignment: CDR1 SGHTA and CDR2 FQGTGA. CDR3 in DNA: TGTGCCAGCAGCATCGGGGAATCCGAGACCCAGTACTTC. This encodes CASSIGESETQYF.

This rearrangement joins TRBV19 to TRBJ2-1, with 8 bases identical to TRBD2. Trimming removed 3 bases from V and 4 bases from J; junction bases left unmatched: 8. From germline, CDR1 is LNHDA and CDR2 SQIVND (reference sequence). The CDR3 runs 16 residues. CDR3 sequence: CASSIDSRGDYNEQFF. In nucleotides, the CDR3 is TGTGCCAGTAGTATCGACTCGCGGGGGGATTACAATGAGCAGTTCTTC.

The CDR3 spells CATTLTSGRLPDYNEQFF. The CDR3 DNA sequence: TGTGCCACCACCCTGACTAGCGGGAGGCTCCCAGACTACAATGAGCAGTTCTTC. V gene TRBV24-1 combines with J gene TRBJ2-1; 13 positions match TRBD2. Per the germline V gene, CDR1 is KGHDR and CDR2 is SFDVKD. V lost 8 bases and J lost 3; bases outside the gene matches: 12. The CDR3 is 18 amino acids.

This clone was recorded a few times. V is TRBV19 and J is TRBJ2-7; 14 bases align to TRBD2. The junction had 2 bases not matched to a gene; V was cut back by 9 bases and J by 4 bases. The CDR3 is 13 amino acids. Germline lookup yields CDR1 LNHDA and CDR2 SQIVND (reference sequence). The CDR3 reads CASRLAGGYEQYF. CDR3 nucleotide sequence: TGTGCCAGCAGACTAGCGGGAGGGTACGAGCAGTACTTC.

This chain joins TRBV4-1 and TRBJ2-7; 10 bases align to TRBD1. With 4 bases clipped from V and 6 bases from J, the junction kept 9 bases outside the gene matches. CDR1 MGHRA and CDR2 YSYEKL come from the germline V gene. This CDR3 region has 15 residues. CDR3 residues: CASSLAGQGIIEQYF. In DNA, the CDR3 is TGCGCCAGCAGCCTCGCGGGACAGGGGATTATCGAGCAGTACTTC.

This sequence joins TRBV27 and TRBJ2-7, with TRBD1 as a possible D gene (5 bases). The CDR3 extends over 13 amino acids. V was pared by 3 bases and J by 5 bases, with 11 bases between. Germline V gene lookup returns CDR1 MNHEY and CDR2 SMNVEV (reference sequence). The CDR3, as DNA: TGTGCCAGCAGTTTTCGGCAGGGCCACGAGCAGTACTTC. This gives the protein CASSFRQGHEQYF.

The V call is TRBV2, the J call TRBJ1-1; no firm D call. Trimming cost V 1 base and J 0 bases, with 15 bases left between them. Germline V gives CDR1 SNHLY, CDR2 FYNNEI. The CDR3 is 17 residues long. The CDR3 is CASSEGTYAPMNTEAFF. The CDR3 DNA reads TGTGCCAGCAGTGAAGGGACTTACGCCCCCATGAACACTGAAGCTTTCTTT.

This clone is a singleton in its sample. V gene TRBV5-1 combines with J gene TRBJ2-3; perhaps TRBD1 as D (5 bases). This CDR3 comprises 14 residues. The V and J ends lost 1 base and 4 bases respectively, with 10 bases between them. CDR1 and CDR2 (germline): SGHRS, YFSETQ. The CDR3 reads CASSLYLTADTQYF. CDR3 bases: TGCGCCAGCAGCTTGTACTTGACAGCAGATACGCAGTATTTT.

The CDR3 sequence: CATSDTGLLETQYF. The CDR3 DNA reads TGTGCCACCAGTGATACAGGGTTACTCGAGACCCAGTACTTC. The chain combines TRBV24-1 with TRBJ2-5; D is perhaps TRBD1 (6 bases). V lost 3 bases and J lost 5, with 12 bases in between. Germline values: CDR1 KGHDR, CDR2 SFDVKD. The CDR3 contains 14 residues.

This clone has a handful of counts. The CDR3 loop reads CASSPLVQAQFF. CDR3 in DNA: TGTGCCAGCAGCCCGCTGGTTCAGGCGCAGTTCTTC. The rearrangement uses TRBV5-5 and TRBJ2-1; no firm D call. This CDR3 contains 12 residues. Trimming left V 4 bases short and J 12 bases short, with 14 bases between. Germline V lookup: CDR1 SGHKS, CDR2 YYEKEE (reference sequence).

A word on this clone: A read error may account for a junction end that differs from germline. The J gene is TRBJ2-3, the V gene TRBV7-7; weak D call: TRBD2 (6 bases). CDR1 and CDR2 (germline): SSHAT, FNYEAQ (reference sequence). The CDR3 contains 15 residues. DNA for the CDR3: TGTGCTAGCAGCTTAGGGCGGGGATACACAGATACGCAGTATTTT. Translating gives CASSLGRGYTDTQYF. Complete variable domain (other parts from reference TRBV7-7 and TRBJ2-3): GAGVSQSPRYKVTKRGQDVTLRCDPISSHATLYWYQQALGQGPEFLTYFNYEAQPDKSGLPSDRFSAERPEGSISTLTIQRTEQRDSAMYRCASSLGRGYTDTQYFGPGTRLTVL.